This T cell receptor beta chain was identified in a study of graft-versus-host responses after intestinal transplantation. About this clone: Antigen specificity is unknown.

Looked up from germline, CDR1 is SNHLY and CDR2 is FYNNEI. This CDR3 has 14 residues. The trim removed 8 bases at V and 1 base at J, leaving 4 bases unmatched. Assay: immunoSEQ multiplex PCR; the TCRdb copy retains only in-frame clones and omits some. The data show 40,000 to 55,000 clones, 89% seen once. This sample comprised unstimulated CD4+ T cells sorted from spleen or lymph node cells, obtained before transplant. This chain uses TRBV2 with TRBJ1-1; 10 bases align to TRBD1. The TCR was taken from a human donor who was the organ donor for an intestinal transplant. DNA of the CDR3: TGTGCCAGCGACAGGGGGCTACCGAACACTGAAGCTTTCTTT. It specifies CASDRGLPNTEAFF.